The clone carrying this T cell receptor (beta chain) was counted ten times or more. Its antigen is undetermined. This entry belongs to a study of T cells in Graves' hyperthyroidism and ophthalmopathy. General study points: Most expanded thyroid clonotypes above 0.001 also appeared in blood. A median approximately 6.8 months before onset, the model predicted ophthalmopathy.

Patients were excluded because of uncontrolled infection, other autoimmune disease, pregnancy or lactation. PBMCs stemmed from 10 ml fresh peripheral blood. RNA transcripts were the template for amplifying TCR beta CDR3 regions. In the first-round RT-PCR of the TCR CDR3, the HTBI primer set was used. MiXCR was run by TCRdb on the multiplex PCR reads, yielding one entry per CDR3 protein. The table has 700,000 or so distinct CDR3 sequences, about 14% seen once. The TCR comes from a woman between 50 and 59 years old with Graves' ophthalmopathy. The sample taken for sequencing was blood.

CDR3 sequence (DNA): TGTGCCAGCAGCTTGCGGGCGGGAAATCAGCCCCAGCATTTT. Its translation is CASSLRAGNQPQHF. The rearrangement joins TRBV5-6 to TRBJ1-5, with D hard to call. Looked up from germline, CDR1 is SGHDT and CDR2 is YYEEEE. Trimming shortened V by 1 base and J by 4 bases, and 9 bases separated the two germline ends. The CDR3 length is 14 residues.